The sequence of this T cell receptor (beta chain) was determined in a study of T-cell reconstitution after alpha-beta-depleted transplantation in children. Overall study findings and caveats: Some patients' high day-60 TCRbeta diversity was attributed to recipient cells surviving conditioning.

Germline values: CDR1 MDHEN, CDR2 SYDVKM. The CDR3 length is 12 residues. Deletions cut 11 bases from V and 3 bases from J, with 14 bases between. This clonotype was seen many times. Its specificity is unknown. Researchers prepared the TCRbeta library using unique molecular identifiers, the study reports. One entry per CDR3 protein results from TCRdb running MiXCR on the PCR reads. The table has a few thousand distinct CDR3 sequences, approximately 9.6% seen once. The TCR was taken from a male patient aged 2-15 years who had a stem cell transplant for acute lymphoblastic leukemia, so the T cells may come from the graft donor. The starting material was PBMCs, mostly from graft donor cells, obtained 180 days after TCRalphabeta/CD19-depleted stem cell transplant. The chain links TRBV28 to TRBJ2-7, with a tentative D call TRBD1 (6 bases). CDR3 residues: CACHRVGYEQYF. CDR3 bases: TGTGCCTGCCACAGGGTCGGCTACGAGCAGTACTTC.